The 30 T cell receptor beta chains below all came from one sample that was sequenced in a study of beta chain features in type 1 diabetes. Study outcomes and limitations: Type 1 diabetes patients had moderately but significantly shorter TCRB CDR3s in all four CD4+ subsets.

Their cognate antigens are unknown. The sequenced template was cDNA made from the entire isolated RNA. Sequencing used immunoSEQ multiplex PCR; TCRdb keeps in-frame clones, though not all of them. The sample consists of a few hundred thousand clones, around 15% of them appearing once. Sequenced material: naive CD4+ T cells from blood. These receptors originate from a man aged 25-40 years with type 1 diabetes.

This clone was observed a few times. The V call is TRBV6-1, the J call TRBJ2-7; D unresolved. Trimming removed 4 bases at V and 3 bases at J, with 13 bases between. In germline, CDR1 is MNHNS, CDR2 SASEGT. CDR3 size: 14 residues. In nucleotides, the CDR3 is TGTGCCAGCAGTGCCGACCCGGCCCTCTACGAGCAGTACTTC. Amino acid sequence: CASSADPALYEQYF.

V usage is TRBV4-3 and J usage is TRBJ1-1; the D gene is possibly TRBD1 (5 bases). V was shortened by 8 bases and J by 3 bases, with 19 bases between the two germline ends. This CDR3 has 15 residues. CDR1 LGHNA and CDR2 YSLEER come from the germline V gene. CDR3 coding DNA: TGCGCCAGCTCTCACTCAGGGTTTACCGACACTGAAGCTTTCTTT. It translates to CASSHSGFTDTEAFF.

This chain links TRBV5-1 with TRBJ2-5; D gene unclear. This CDR3 spans 14 amino acids. In germline, CDR1 is SGHRS, CDR2 YFSETQ. V dropped 0 bases and J dropped 4 bases, with 10 bases sitting between them. Here the CDR3 reads CASSLEGFRETQYF. Written as DNA, the CDR3 is TGCGCCAGCAGCTTGGAAGGGTTTAGAGAGACCCAGTACTTC.

The gene calls are TRBV30 and TRBJ1-2, with unresolved D. The CDR3 has 12 amino acids. Germline V gives CDR1 GTSNPN, CDR2 SVGIG (reference sequence). The V and J ends lost 2 bases and 1 base respectively, with 5 bases between them. CDR3 in amino acids: CAWSPNNYGYTF. The CDR3 DNA is TGTGCCTGGAGTCCCAATAACTATGGCTACACCTTC.

This clone came up a few times. V gene TRBV5-1 combines with J gene TRBJ1-1; D not certain. This CDR3 is 14 amino acids long. V gave up 5 bases and J gave up 1 base, with 12 bases separating them. CDR1 and CDR2 (germline): SGHRS, YFSETQ. The CDR3 DNA follows: TGCGCCAGCAGGTTGACAAATAGGAACACTGAAGCTTTCTTT. Protein: CASRLTNRNTEAFF.

There are a few counts of this clone. This chain connects TRBV29-1 to TRBJ2-5; the D is unclear. The germline CDR1 and CDR2 sequences are SQVTM and ANQGSEA. The CDR3 loop spans 12 amino acids. V dropped 8 bases and J dropped 5 bases, with 15 bases sitting between them. CDR3 nucleotides: TGCAGCTCGACCCGAGCATCTGAGACCCAGTACTTC. Residues: CSSTRASETQYF.

The sample holds a few counts of this clone. V and J are TRBV29-1 and TRBJ2-6; D gene unclear. Germline CDR1 reads SQVTM; CDR2 reads ANQGSEA. CDR3 size: 14 residues. V lost 4 bases and J 0 bases, leaving 7 bases between the germline ends. The CDR3 is CSVGPNSGANVLTF. In DNA form, the CDR3 reads TGCAGCGTTGGTCCTAACTCTGGGGCCAACGTCCTGACTTTC. Variable domain in full (rest from reference TRBV29-1 and TRBJ2-6): SAVISQKPSRDICQRGTSLTIQCQVDSQVTMMFWYRQQPGQSLTLIATANQGSEATYESGFVIDKFPISRPNLTFSTLTVSNMSPEDSSIYLCSVGPNSGANVLTFGAGSRLTVL.

The chain uses TRBV5-1 and TRBJ2-7; 9 bases agree with TRBD2. The J segment lost 4 bases and the V segment lost 2 bases, leaving 7 bases of the junction unmatched. Germline V gene data show CDR1 as SGHRS and CDR2 as YFSETQ. This CDR3 has 15 amino acids. Written as DNA, the CDR3 is TGCGCCAGCAGCTTCCTAGCGGGGATCCTATACGAGCAGTACTTC. It is translated as CASSFLAGILYEQYF.

The J gene is TRBJ2-5, the V gene TRBV7-2; 7 bases agree with TRBD2. With 3 bases clipped from V and 4 bases from J, the junction kept 5 bases outside the gene matches. This CDR3 is 14 amino acids long. The germline CDR1 and CDR2 sequences are SGHTA and FQGNSA. The CDR3 spells CASSFGGSGETQYF. The CDR3, as DNA: TGTGCCAGCAGCTTCGGCGGGAGTGGAGAGACCCAGTACTTC.

This clone was seen more than once but under ten times. The chain employs TRBV29-1 and TRBJ2-7; D is perhaps TRBD2 (6 bases). V lost 6 bases and J 0 bases, leaving 9 bases between the germline ends. From germline, CDR1 is SQVTM and CDR2 ANQGSEA. The CDR3 contains 12 residues. This CDR3 reads CSVAEGSYEQYF. DNA for the CDR3: TGCAGCGTCGCGGAGGGCTCCTACGAGCAGTACTTC.

The table lists this clone with a few counts. The chain uses TRBV29-1 and TRBJ2-7; D perhaps matches TRBD2 (5 bases). The CDR3 totals 15 residues. With 7 bases removed from V and 6 bases from J, the gap between germline ends came to 25 bases. Germline assignment: CDR1 SQVTM and CDR2 ANQGSEA. The CDR3 DNA reads TGCAGCGCCGCCGTGGGAGCTCTACTCACCTCCGAGCAGTACTTC. Translating gives CSAAVGALLTSEQYF.

The J gene is TRBJ2-5, the V gene TRBV16; unclear D gene. The CDR3 contains 11 residues. Per germline, CDR1 KGHSY and CDR2 FQNENV. Trimming took off 8 bases at V and 2 bases at J, with 6 bases between the two ends. CDR3 nucleotides: TGTGCCAGCGCGGTACAAGAGACCCAGTACTTC. Protein product: CASAVQETQYF.

This clone was recorded a few times. V usage is TRBV14 and J usage is TRBJ2-3, with 7 bases that match TRBD1. This CDR3 spans 14 amino acids. Trimming cost V 0 bases and J 5 bases; bases outside gene matches: 2. Germline values: CDR1 SGHDN, CDR2 FVKESK. The CDR3 DNA is TGTGCCAGCAGCCAAGAACAGGGGATAGATACGCAGTATTTT. Amino acids: CASSQEQGIDTQYF.

This clone was seen more than once but under ten times. The CDR3, as DNA: TGTGCCACCAGCAGGAGGACACATAGCACGAACACCGGGGAGCTGTTTTTT. Translating gives CATSRRTHSTNTGELFF. The gene calls are TRBV15 and TRBJ2-2, with TRBD1 as a possible D gene (5 bases). Trimming cost V 3 bases and J 0 bases, with 14 bases left between them. Looked up from germline, CDR1 is LNHNV and CDR2 is YYDKDF (reference sequence). The CDR3 spans 17 residues.

CDR3 nucleotides: TGTGCCAGCATGGGCGGGGGACTAGCCAAAAACATTCAGTACTTC. Translating gives CASMGGGLAKNIQYF. V and J are TRBV19 and TRBJ2-4, with 7 bases that match TRBD2. The CDR3 is 15 amino acids. Per the germline V gene, CDR1 is LNHDA and CDR2 is SQIVND (reference sequence). V gave up 9 bases and J gave up 0 bases; unmatched junction bases: 8. Full variable domain (rest looked up from reference TRBV19 and TRBJ2-4): DGGITQSPKYLFRKEGQNVTLSCEQNLNHDAMYWYRQDPGQGLRLIYYSQIVNDFQKGDIAEGYSVSREKKESFPLTVTSAQKNPTAFYLCASMGGGLAKNIQYFGAGTRLSVL.

The rearrangement joins TRBV29-1 to TRBJ2-7; D is perhaps TRBD1 (6 bases). Germline lookup yields CDR1 SQVTM and CDR2 ANQGSEA. The CDR3 is 13 residues long. Between the trimmed V and J ends, which lost 8 bases and 6 bases, there was a span of 20 bases. The CDR3 region has the DNA TGCAGCACCTACAGGGAAAGGGGGAGCGAGCAGTACTTC. Its protein is CSTYRERGSEQYF.

In this sample, this clone turned up a few times. This chain connects TRBV7-2 to TRBJ2-3; 8 bases map to TRBD2. The CDR3 spans 15 residues. Losses at the gene ends were 5 bases for V and 2 bases for J; bases not matched to a gene: 6. CDR1 and CDR2 from the germline V gene are SGHTA and FQGNSA. CDR3 protein: CASSRSGAYTDTQYF. The CDR3 bases are TGTGCCAGCAGCCGTAGCGGGGCTTACACAGATACGCAGTATTTT.

The genes are TRBV30 and TRBJ1-5, with D unclear. This CDR3 is built from 14 residues. With 7 bases removed from V and 3 bases from J, the gap between germline ends came to 16 bases. Germline values: CDR1 GTSNPN, CDR2 SVGIG (reference sequence). CDR3 DNA: TGTGCCTCCTCGATGCAGAGACACAATCAGCCCCAGCATTTT. Residues: CASSMQRHNQPQHF.

This rearrangement joins TRBV29-1 to TRBJ1-5, with D hard to call. Germline V gene data show CDR1 as SQVTM and CDR2 as ANQGSEA. The CDR3 extends over 14 amino acids. Between the trimmed V and J ends, which lost 6 bases and 2 bases, there was a span of 14 bases. CDR3 coding DNA: TGCAGCGTGTCGACCCTGGTTGGCAATCAGCCCCAGCATTTT. It translates to CSVSTLVGNQPQHF. Looking up the rest from reference TRBV29-1 and TRBJ1-5 gives the full variable domain: SAVISQKPSRDICQRGTSLTIQCQVDSQVTMMFWYRQQPGQSLTLIATANQGSEATYESGFVIDKFPISRPNLTFSTLTVSNMSPEDSSIYLCSVSTLVGNQPQHFGDGTRLSIL.

This clone was detected a few times. The V and J genes are TRBV14 and TRBJ2-1; D might be TRBD2 (5 bases). In germline, CDR1 is SGHDN, CDR2 FVKESK. Trimming shortened V by 0 bases and J by 6 bases, and 15 bases separated the two germline ends. This CDR3 region has 16 residues. The CDR3 DNA is TGTGCCAGCAGCCAAGATCGAGCGGCTGTCGTCAATGAGCAGTTCTTC. Its protein product is CASSQDRAAVVNEQFF.

The J gene is TRBJ2-5, the V gene TRBV7-2, with 8 bases aligning to TRBD2. Germline V gives CDR1 SGHTA, CDR2 FQGNSA. J was trimmed by 7 bases and V by 4 bases; bases with no gene match: 11. The CDR3 spans 15 residues. CDR3 in amino acids: CASSYSSGAQGTQYF. The CDR3 bases are TGTGCCAGCAGCTACAGTAGCGGGGCCCAGGGGACCCAGTACTTC.

This chain uses TRBV5-4 with TRBJ2-2, with 12 positions matching TRBD2. This CDR3 contains 17 residues. Germline trimming cut 2 bases from V and 7 bases from J; bases unmatched to any gene: 9. The V gene's germline CDR1 is SGHNT and CDR2 YYREEE (reference sequence). The CDR3 sequence is CASSFYQTSGRYGELFF. The CDR3 coding sequence is TGTGCCAGCAGCTTCTACCAAACTAGCGGGAGGTACGGGGAGCTGTTTTTT.

The chain combines TRBV12-5 with TRBJ2-1; no clear D gene. The V end was cut by 1 base, the J end by 15 bases, with 13 bases between. Germline lookup yields CDR1 LGHNT and CDR2 FRNRAP. CDR3 length: 12 amino acids. The CDR3 here is CASGLEFTLPFF. CDR3 bases: TGTGCTAGTGGTTTGGAGTTTACTCTCCCGTTCTTC.

The chain joins TRBV20-1 to TRBJ1-1; no clear D gene. V was cut by 6 bases and J by 11 bases, with 7 bases left in between. Germline V CDR1 and CDR2: DFQATT, SNEGSKA (reference sequence). The CDR3 totals 8 residues. The CDR3 loop is CSAGRAFF. DNA of the CDR3: TGCAGTGCGGGAAGGGCTTTCTTT.

Only a few counts were recorded for this clone. CDR3 coding DNA: TGTGCCAGCAGCTTGACAGGGATCACAGATACGCAGTATTTT. This gives the protein CASSLTGITDTQYF. The chain joins TRBV13 to TRBJ2-3, with 7 positions matching TRBD1. The CDR3 sequence is 14 residues long. With V trimmed by 3 bases and J by 2 bases, 2 bases remained unmatched. Germline loops: CDR1 PRHDT, CDR2 FYEKMQ (reference sequence). Filled out from reference TRBV13 and TRBJ2-3, the complete variable domain reads AAGVIQSPRHLIKEKRETATLKCYPIPRHDTVYWYQQGPGQDPQFLISFYEKMQSDKGSIPDRFSAQQFSDYHSELNMSSLELGDSALYFCASSLTGITDTQYFGPGTRLTVL.

The rearrangement uses TRBV25-1 and TRBJ1-2; D is undetermined. Germline-derived CDR1 and CDR2 are MGHDK and SYGVNS. The CDR3 has 10 amino acids. The V end was cut by 10 bases, the J end by 10 bases, with 13 bases between. The CDR3 protein is CATWEGYYTF. In DNA, the CDR3 is TGTGCCACCTGGGAGGGCTACTACACCTTC.

The chain couples TRBV30 to TRBJ2-1; D is ambiguous. This CDR3 is 12 amino acids long. From germline, CDR1 is GTSNPN and CDR2 SVGIG (reference sequence). V was shortened by 4 bases and J by 10 bases, with 14 bases between the two germline ends. CDR3 residues: CAWTIGSKEQFF. The CDR3 bases are TGTGCCTGGACCATCGGGTCAAAAGAGCAGTTCTTC.

The chain carries TRBV14 and TRBJ2-3, with D possibly TRBD2 on 5 matching bases. V was cut by 4 bases and J by 2 bases, with 13 bases left in between. The germline gives CDR1 SGHDN, CDR2 FVKESK. The CDR3 is 15 amino acids. CDR3 DNA sequence: TGTGCCAGCAGCCGGCATCTAGCCGACACAGATACGCAGTATTTT. This sequence encodes CASSRHLADTDTQYF.

The V and J genes are TRBV30 and TRBJ2-3; no clear D. Looked up from germline, CDR1 is GTSNPN and CDR2 is SVGIG (reference sequence). Trimming shortened V by 0 bases and J by 3 bases, and 4 bases separated the two germline ends. CDR3 length equals 12 residues. CDR3 loop: CAWSVLTDTQYF. DNA for the CDR3: TGTGCCTGGAGTGTACTGACAGATACGCAGTATTTT.

This clone was counted between two and nine times. The chain recombines TRBV30 with TRBJ1-2; unclear D gene. The germline V gene has CDR1 GTSNPN and CDR2 SVGIG (reference sequence). Trimming pared 0 bases from V and 4 bases from J, leaving 3 bases between. The CDR3 loop spans 11 amino acids. For the CDR3, the DNA is TGTGCCTGGAGTGTAGTCTATGGCTACACCTTC. This gives the protein CAWSVVYGYTF.